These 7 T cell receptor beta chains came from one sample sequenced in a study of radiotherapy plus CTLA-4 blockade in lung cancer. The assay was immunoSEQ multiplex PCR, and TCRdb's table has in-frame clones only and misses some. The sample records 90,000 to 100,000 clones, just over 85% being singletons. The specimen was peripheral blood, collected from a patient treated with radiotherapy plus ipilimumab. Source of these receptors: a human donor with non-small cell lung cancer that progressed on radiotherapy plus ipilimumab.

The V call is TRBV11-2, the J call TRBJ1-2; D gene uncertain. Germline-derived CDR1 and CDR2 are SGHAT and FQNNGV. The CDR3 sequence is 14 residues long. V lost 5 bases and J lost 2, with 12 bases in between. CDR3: CASSPGLANYGYTF. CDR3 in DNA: TGTGCCAGCAGCCCGGGGTTAGCCAACTATGGCTACACCTTC.

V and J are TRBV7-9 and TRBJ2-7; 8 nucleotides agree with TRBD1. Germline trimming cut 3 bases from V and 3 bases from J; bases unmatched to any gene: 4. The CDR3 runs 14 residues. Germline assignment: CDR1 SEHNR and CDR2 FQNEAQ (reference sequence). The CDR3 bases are TGTGCCAGCAGCTTCGGACAGGGAGGCTACGAGCAGTACTTC. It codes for CASSFGQGGYEQYF.

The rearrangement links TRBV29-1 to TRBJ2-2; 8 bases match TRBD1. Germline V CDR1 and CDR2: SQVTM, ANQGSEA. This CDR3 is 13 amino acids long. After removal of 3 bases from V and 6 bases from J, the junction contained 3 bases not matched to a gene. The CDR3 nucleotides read TGCAGCGTTGATGGACAGGGCGCCGGGGAGCTGTTTTTT. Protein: CSVDGQGAGELFF.

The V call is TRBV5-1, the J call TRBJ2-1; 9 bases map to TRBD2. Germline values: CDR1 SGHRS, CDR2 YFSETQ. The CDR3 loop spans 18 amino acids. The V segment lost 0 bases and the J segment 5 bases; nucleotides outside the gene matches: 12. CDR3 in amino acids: CASSLEGSGSPPHNEQFF. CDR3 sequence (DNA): TGCGCCAGCAGCTTGGAGGGTAGCGGGAGCCCCCCCCACAATGAGCAGTTCTTC. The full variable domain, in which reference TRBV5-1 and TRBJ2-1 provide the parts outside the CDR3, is KAGVTQTPRYLIKTRGQQVTLSCSPISGHRSVSWYQQTPGQGLQFLFEYFSETQRNKGNFPGRFSGRQFSNSRSEMNVSTLELGDSALYLCASSLEGSGSPPHNEQFFGPGTRLTVL.

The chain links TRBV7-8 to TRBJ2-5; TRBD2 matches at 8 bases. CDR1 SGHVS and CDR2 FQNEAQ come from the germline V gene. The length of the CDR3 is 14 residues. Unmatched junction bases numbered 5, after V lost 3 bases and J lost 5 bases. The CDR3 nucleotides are TGTGCCAGCAGCTTGGTAGCGGGAAGGGAGACCCAGTACTTC. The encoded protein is CASSLVAGRETQYF. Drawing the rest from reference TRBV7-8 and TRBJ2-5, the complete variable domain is GAGVSQSPRYKVAKRGQDVALRCDPISGHVSLFWYQQALGQGPEFLTYFQNEAQLDKSGLPSDRFFAERPEGSVSTLKIQRTQQEDSAVYLCASSLVAGRETQYFGPGTRLLVL.

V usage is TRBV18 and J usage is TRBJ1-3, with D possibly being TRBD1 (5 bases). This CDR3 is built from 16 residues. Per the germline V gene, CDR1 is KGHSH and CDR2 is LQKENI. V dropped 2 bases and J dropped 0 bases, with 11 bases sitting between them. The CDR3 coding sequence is TGTGCCAGCTCACCAAGGGGACGACACTCTGGAAACACCATATATTTT. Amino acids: CASSPRGRHSGNTIYF.

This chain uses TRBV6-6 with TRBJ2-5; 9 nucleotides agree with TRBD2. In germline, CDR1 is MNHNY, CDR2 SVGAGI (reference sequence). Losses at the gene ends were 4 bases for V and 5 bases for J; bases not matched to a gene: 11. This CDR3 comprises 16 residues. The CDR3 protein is CASSFGREGPSETQYF. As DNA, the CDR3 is TGTGCCAGCAGTTTCGGGCGGGAGGGCCCTTCGGAGACCCAGTACTTC.